Sequencing of this T cell receptor (beta chain) was carried out in a study of CD8+ T cells in alopecia areata. Isolation of CD4+ and CD8+ T cells from PBMCs was achieved by sorting. Isolated RNA was reverse transcribed into cDNA used as the sequencing template. Measured with immunoSEQ multiplex PCR; TCRdb has only the in-frame clones, and not every one. The sample has approximately 180,000 clones; around 63% are singletons. The origin of this receptor is a human donor with alopecia areata. The starting material was CD4+ T cells sorted from blood, obtained at week 0.

For the CDR3, the DNA is TGTGCCATCAGTGAGTCGAGGAGTTCCTACGAGCAGTACTTC. This sequence encodes CAISESRSSYEQYF. The J gene is TRBJ2-7, the V gene TRBV10-3; D call uncertain. The V gene lost 0 bases and the J gene lost 1 base, with 7 bases spanning the gap. CDR3 length equals 14 residues. The V gene's germline CDR1 is ENHRY and CDR2 SYGVKD.